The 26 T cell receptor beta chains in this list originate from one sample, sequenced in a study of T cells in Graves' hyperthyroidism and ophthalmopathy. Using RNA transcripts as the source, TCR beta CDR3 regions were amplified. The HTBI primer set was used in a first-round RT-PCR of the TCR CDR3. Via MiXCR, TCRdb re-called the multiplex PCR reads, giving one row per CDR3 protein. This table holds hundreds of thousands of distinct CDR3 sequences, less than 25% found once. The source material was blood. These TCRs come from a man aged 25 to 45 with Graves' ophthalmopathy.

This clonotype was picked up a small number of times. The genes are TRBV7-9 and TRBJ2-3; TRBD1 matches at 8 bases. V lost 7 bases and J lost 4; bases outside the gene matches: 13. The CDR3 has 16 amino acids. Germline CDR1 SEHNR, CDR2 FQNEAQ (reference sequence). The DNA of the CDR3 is TGTGCCAGCACCCCCTTCGGACAGGGTTTTGCAGATACGCAGTATTTT. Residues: CASTPFGQGFADTQYF.

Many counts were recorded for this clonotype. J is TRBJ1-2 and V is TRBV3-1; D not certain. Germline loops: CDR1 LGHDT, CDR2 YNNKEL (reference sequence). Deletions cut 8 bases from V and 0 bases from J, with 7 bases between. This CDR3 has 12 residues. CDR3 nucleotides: TGTGCCAGCGGCAGAGCTAACTATGGCTACACCTTC. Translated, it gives CASGRANYGYTF.

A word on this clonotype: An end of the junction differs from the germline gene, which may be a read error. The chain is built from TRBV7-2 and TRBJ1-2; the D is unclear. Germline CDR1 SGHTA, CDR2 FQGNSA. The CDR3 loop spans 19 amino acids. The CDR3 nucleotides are TGTGCCAGCAGCCCTAAAATCTTACCCTGGGCCACCTCTAACTATGACTACACCTTC. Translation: CASSPKILPWATSNYDYTF.

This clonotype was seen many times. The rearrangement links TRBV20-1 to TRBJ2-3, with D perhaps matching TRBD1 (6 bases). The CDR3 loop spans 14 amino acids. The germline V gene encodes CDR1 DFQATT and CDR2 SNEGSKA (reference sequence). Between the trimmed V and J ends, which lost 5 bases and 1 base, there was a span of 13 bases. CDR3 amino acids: CSAVHPGGTDTQYF. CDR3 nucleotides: TGCAGTGCTGTCCACCCAGGGGGCACAGATACGCAGTATTTT.

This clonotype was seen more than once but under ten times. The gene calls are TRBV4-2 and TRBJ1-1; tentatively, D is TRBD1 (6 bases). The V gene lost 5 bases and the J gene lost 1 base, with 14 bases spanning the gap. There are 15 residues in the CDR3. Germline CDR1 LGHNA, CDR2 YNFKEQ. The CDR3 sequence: CASSTSGGRNTEAFF. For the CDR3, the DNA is TGTGCCAGCAGCACCTCTGGGGGCCGGAACACTGAAGCTTTCTTT.

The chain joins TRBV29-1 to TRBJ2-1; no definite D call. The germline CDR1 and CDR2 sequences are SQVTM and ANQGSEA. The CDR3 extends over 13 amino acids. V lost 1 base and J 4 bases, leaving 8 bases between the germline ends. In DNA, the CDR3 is TGCAGCGTTGAAGCTCCGGGTTACAATGAGCAGTTCTTC. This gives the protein CSVEAPGYNEQFF.

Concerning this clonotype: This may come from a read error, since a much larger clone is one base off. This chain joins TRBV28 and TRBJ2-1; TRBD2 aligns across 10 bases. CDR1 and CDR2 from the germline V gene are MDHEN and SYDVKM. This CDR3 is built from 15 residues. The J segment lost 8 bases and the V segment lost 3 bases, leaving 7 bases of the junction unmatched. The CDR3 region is CASSLPSGSSDEQFF. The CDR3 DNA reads TGTGCCAGCAGTTTGCCTAGCGGGAGTTCGGATGAGCAGTTCTTC.

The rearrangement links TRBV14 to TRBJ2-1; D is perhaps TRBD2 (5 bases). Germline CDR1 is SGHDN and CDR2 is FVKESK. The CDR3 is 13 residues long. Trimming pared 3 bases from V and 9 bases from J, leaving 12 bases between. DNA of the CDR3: TGTGCCAGCAGCCATACTAGGAACGGTGAGCAGTTCTTC. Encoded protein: CASSHTRNGEQFF.

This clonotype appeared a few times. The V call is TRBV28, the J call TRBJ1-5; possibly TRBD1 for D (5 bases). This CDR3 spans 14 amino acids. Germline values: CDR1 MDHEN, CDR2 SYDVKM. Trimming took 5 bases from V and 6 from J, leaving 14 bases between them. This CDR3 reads CASSPTGSPQPQHF. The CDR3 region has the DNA TGTGCCAGCAGTCCCACAGGTTCCCCTCAGCCCCAGCATTTT.

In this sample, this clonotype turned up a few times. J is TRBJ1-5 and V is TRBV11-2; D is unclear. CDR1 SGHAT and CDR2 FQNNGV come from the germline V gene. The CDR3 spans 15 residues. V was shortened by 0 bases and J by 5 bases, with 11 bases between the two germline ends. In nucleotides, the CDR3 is TGTGCCAGCAGCTTAGATCCGGCAGGATATCAGCCCCAGCATTTT. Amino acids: CASSLDPAGYQPQHF. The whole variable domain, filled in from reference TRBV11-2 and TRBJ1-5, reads EAGVAQSPRYKIIEKRQSVAFWCNPISGHATLYWYQQILGQGPKLLIQFQNNGVVDDSQLPKDRFSAERLKGVDSTLKIQPAKLEDSAVYLCASSLDPAGYQPQHFGDGTRLSIL.

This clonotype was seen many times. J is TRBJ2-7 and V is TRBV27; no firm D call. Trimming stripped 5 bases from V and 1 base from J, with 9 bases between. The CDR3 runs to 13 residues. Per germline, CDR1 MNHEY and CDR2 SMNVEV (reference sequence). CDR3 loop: CASSTIRSYEQYF. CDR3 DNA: TGTGCCAGCAGTACCATAAGGTCCTACGAGCAGTACTTC.

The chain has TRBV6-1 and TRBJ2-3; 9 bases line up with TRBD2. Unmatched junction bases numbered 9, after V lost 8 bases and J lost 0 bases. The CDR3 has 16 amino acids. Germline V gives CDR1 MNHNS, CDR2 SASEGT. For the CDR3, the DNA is TGTGCCAGCGCCCGTTTAGCGGGAGCTAGCACAGATACGCAGTATTTT. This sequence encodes CASARLAGASTDTQYF.

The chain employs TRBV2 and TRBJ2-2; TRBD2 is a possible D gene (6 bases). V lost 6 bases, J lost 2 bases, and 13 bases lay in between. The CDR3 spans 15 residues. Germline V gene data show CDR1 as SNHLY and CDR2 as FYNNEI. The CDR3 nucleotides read TGTGCCAGCAGCGAGACTAGAACTAACACCGGGGAGCTGTTTTTT. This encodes CASSETRTNTGELFF.

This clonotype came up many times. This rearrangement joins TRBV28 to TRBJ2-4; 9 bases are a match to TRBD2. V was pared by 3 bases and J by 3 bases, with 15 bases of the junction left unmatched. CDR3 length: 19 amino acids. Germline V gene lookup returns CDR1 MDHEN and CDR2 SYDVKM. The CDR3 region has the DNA TGTGCCAGCAGTTTTCGGGCCGGGACTAGCTTATCGGACAAAAACATTCAGTACTTC. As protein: CASSFRAGTSLSDKNIQYF.

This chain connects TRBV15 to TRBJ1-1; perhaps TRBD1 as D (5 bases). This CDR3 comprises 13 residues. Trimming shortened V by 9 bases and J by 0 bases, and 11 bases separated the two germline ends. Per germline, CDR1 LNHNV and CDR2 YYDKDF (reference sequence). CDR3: CATTEGLNTEAFF. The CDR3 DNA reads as TGTGCCACGACAGAGGGCTTGAACACTGAAGCTTTCTTT. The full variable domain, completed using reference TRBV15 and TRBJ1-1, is DAMVIQNPRYQVTQFGKPVTLSCSQTLNHNVMYWYQQKSSQAPKLLFHYYDKDFNNEADTPDNFQSRRPNTSFCFLDIRSPGLGDTAMYLCATTEGLNTEAFFGQGTRLTVV.

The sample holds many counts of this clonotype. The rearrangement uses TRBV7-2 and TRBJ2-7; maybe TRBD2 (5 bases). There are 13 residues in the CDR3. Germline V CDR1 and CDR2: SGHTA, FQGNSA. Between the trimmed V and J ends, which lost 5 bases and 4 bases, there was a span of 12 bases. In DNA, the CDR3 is TGTGCCAGCAGCAAGAGGCGGGCATACGAGCAGTACTTC. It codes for CASSKRRAYEQYF. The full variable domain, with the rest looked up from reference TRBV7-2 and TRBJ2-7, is GAGVSQSPSNKVTEKGKDVELRCDPISGHTALYWYRQSLGQGLEFLIYFQGNSAPDKSGLPSDRFSAERTGGSVSTLTIQRTQQEDSAVYLCASSKRRAYEQYFGPGTRLTVT.

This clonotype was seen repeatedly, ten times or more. The CDR3 sequence: CSARSGGSTTGQYF. The CDR3 coding sequence is TGCAGTGCTAGATCCGGCGGGAGCACTACGGGGCAGTACTTC. The rearrangement links TRBV20-1 to TRBJ2-7; 7 bases fit TRBD2. The CDR3 has 14 residues. The junction had 13 bases not matched to a gene; V was cut back by 2 bases and J by 9 bases. Germline lookup yields CDR1 DFQATT and CDR2 SNEGSKA (reference sequence).

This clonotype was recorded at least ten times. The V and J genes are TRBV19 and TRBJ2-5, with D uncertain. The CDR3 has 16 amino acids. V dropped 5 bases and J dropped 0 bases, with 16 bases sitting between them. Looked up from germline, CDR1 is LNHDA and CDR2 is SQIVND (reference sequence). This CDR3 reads CASSPYAAKYQETQYF. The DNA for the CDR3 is TGTGCCAGTAGTCCCTACGCCGCCAAGTACCAAGAGACCCAGTACTTC.

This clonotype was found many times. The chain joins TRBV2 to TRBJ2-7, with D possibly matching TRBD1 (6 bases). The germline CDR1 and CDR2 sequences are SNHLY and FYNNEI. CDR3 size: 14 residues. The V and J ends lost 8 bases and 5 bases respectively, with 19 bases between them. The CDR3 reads CASELDRPRDEQYF. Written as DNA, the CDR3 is TGTGCCAGCGAACTTGACAGGCCCCGGGACGAGCAGTACTTC.

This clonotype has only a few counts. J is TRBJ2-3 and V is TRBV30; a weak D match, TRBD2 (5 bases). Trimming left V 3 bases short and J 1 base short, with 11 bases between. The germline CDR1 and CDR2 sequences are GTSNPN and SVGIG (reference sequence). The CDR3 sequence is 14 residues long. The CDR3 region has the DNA TGTGCCTGGAGCCGAGCGGAAGGCACAGATACGCAGTATTTT. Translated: CAWSRAEGTDTQYF.

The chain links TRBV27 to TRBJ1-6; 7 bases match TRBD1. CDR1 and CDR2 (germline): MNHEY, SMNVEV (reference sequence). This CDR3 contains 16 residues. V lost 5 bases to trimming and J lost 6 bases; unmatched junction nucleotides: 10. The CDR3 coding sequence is TGTGCCAGCAGTCAGGGGGGCCTCTCTCTTAATTCACCCCTCCACTTT. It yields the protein CASSQGGLSLNSPLHF.

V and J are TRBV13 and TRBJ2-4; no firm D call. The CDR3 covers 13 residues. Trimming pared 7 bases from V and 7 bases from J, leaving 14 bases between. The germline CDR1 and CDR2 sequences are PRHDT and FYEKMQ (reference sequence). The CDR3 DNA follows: TGTGCCAGCATTGGCCGGGCGGCGAACATTCAGTACTTC. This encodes CASIGRAANIQYF.

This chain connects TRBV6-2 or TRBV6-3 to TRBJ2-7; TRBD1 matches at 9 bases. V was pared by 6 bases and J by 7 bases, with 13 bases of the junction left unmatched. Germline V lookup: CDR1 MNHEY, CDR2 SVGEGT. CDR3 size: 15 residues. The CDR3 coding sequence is TGTGCCAGCAGACCCGGGACAGGGATTTTCGGGGAGCAGTACTTC. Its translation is CASRPGTGIFGEQYF.

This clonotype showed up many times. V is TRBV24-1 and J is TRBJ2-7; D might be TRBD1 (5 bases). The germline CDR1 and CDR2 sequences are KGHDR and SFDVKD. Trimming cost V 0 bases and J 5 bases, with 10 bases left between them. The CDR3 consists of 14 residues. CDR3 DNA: TGTGCCACCAGTGATTTGCGAGACAGAGACGAGCAGTACTTC. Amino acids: CATSDLRDRDEQYF.

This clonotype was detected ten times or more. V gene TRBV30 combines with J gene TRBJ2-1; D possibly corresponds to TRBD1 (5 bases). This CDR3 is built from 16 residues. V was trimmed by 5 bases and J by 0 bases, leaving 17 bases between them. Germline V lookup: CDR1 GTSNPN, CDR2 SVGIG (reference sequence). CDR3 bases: TGTGCCTGGGCGCCAGGGATACTAAGCTCCTACAATGAGCAGTTCTTC. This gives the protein CAWAPGILSSYNEQFF.

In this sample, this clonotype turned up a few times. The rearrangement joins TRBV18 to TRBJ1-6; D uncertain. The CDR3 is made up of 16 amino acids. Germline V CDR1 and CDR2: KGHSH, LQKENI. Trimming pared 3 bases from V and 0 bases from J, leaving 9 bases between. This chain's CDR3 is CASSPPMSSYNSPLHF. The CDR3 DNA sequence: TGTGCCAGCTCACCTCCGATGAGCTCCTATAATTCACCCCTCCACTTT.